The clone carrying this TCR beta chain was recorded a few times. Only healthy Caucasians were included as donors. The data were taken from a study of identical twins. TCRdb redid the calling of the 5' RACE reads with MiXCR, one entry per CDR3 protein. Of around 340,000 distinct CDR3 sequences listed, 9% to 15% are singletons. The germline V gene has CDR1 SGHAT and CDR2 FQDESV (reference sequence). J was trimmed by 2 bases and V by 1 base; bases with no gene match: 12. This CDR3 has 18 residues. The sample also formed part of further work on yellow fever vaccine responses in identical twins.

The J gene is TRBJ2-3, the V gene TRBV11-1; 7 bases match TRBD1. What was sequenced was CD8+ T cells sorted from blood. The source of this sequence is a woman between 18 and 29 years old in good health. For the CDR3, the DNA is TGTGCCAGCAGCTTAGTGGGGTGGACAGGCGAAGACACAGATACGCAGTATTTT. Translated, it gives CASSLVGWTGEDTDTQYF.